The subject of this entry is one T cell receptor beta chain. This sample is part of a study of T cell changes during pregnancy in multiple sclerosis. The method was immunoSEQ multiplex PCR; TCRdb's version includes in-frame clones alone and lacks a portion of them. Counted here are some 80,000 clones, around 89% occurring once; the ten biggest clones make up over 0.8%. Between the trimmed V and J ends, which lost 0 bases and 5 bases, there was a span of 5 bases. The germline gives CDR1 SGHRS, CDR2 YFSETQ. The CDR3 totals 12 residues. This sequence originates from a female donor in good health, enrolled as a control in a pregnancy study. The input for sequencing was peripheral blood, taken in the first trimester of pregnancy. The gene calls are TRBV5-1 and TRBJ1-1; a weak D match, TRBD1 (5 bases). This chain's CDR3 is CASSLEGTEAFF. CDR3 DNA sequence: TGCGCCAGCAGCTTGGAGGGGACTGAAGCTTTCTTT.